This is a list of T cell receptor beta chains from one sample in a study of T cell repertoires in cytomegalovirus infection. TCRdb itself ran the reads through MiXCR, one entry per CDR3 protein. The data show roughly 500,000 distinct CDR3 sequences, over 9% seen once. Source material: PBMCs. All receptors come from a human donor in good health (CMV status not recorded). Some clones in this sample may be carry-over from other donors' samples. CDR3s include the opening cysteine and the closing phenylalanine or tryptophan. Fields, in order: D gene, V gene, clone size, J gene, CDR3 protein, CDR3 DNA. The D gene is left open where the match is weak. Some rows have no size entry. The others give once, few or many, or a class for an expanded clone.

TRBD2	TRBV20-1	many	TRBJ2-2	CSARDLGLEFTGELFF	TGCAGTGCTAGAGATTTGGGACTAGAGTTCACCGGGGAGCTGTTTTTT
TRBD1	TRBV2	many	TRBJ1-5	CASTRDRVVNQPQHF	TGTGCCAGCACCCGCGACAGGGTCGTTAATCAGCCCCAGCATTTT
TRBD2	TRBV29-1	-	TRBJ2-1	CSAWRGGAYNEQFF	TGCAGCGCCTGGCGGGGGGGGGCCTACAATGAGCAGTTCTTC
TRBD2	TRBV12-3/TRBV12-4	many	TRBJ2-5	CASRRTSGMETQYF	TGTGCCAGCAGGCGGACTAGCGGGATGGAGACCCAGTACTTC
-	TRBV28	many	TRBJ1-5	CASSKSVAQPQHF	TGTGCCAGCAGTAAAAGTGTCGCTCAGCCCCAGCATTTT
TRBD2	TRBV27	many	TRBJ2-1	CASSLSVGLAGNNEQFF	TGTGCCAGCAGTTTATCGGTGGGACTAGCGGGAAACAATGAGCAGTTCTTC
-	TRBV6-5	many	TRBJ2-5	CASSRLPGTQYF	TGTGCCAGCAGTCGACTCCCAGGTACCCAGTACTTC
-	TRBV5-1	few	TRBJ2-2	CASSTREYTGELFF	TGCGCCAGCAGCACCCGGGAGTACACCGGGGAGCTGTTTTTT
-	TRBV2	few	TRBJ2-3	CASSAGHPTDTQYF	TGTGCCAGCAGCGCGGGCCACCCCACAGATACGCAGTATTTT
-	TRBV5-5	few	TRBJ1-2	CASSLSATKDYGYTF	TGTGCCAGCAGCTTATCAGCTACGAAGGACTATGGCTACACCTTC
-	TRBV14	many	TRBJ2-5	CASSQLEGLGQETQYF	TGTGCCAGCAGCCAACTCGAGGGGTTGGGGCAAGAGACCCAGTACTTC
-	TRBV12-3/TRBV12-4	many	TRBJ2-7	CASSLSGQGLEQYF	TGTGCCAGCAGTTTATCTGGGCAGGGTCTCGAGCAGTACTTC
TRBD1	TRBV7-9	many	TRBJ1-1	CASRKDRGEAFF	TGTGCCAGCAGAAAGGACAGGGGCGAAGCTTTCTTT
TRBD2	TRBV28	many	TRBJ2-3	CASSVAGTRVGTQYF	TGTGCCAGCAGTGTGGCGGGGACTAGAGTAGGTACGCAGTATTTT
-	TRBV25-1	many	TRBJ2-2	CASSDPGTPTGELFF	TGTGCCAGCAGTGACCCCGGGACTCCGACCGGGGAGCTGTTTTTT